The next 8 T cell receptor beta chains were all read from a single sample in a study of cytomegalovirus exposure and HLA in healthy donors. 60 Vbeta and 13 Jbeta primers were used in PCR. The repertoire was sequenced with immunoSEQ multiplex PCR; TCRdb's copy has only in-frame clones and lacks some. This table holds about 180,000 clones, less than 80% found once. Sequencing input: PBMCs. The receptors derive from a woman between 40 and 50 years old in good health and CMV-seronegative.

The chain links TRBV28 to TRBJ2-1, with TRBD1 identical over 12 bases. The V gene end was trimmed by 0 bases and the J gene end by 7 bases; junction bases not matched to a gene: 4. The germline V gene encodes CDR1 MDHEN and CDR2 SYDVKM. CDR3 length: 16 amino acids. CDR3 in DNA: TGTGCCAGCAGTTTATGGGGGGACAGGGGGCCGAATGAGCAGTTCTTC. Translated: CASSLWGDRGPNEQFF. The complete variable domain, with remaining parts taken from reference TRBV28 and TRBJ2-1, reads DVKVTQSSRYLVKRTGEKVFLECVQDMDHENMFWYRQDPGLGLRLIYFSYDVKMKEKGDIPEGYSVSREKKERFSLILESASTNQTSMYLCASSLWGDRGPNEQFFGPGTRLTVL.

The V and J genes are TRBV29-1 and TRBJ1-2; tentative D call: TRBD1 (6 bases). CDR1 and CDR2 from the germline V gene are SQVTM and ANQGSEA. The V gene lost 7 bases and the J gene lost 6 bases, with 21 bases spanning the gap. The CDR3 length is 14 residues. CDR3 region: CSDRGGQGSHGYTF. The CDR3 DNA follows: TGCAGCGACCGAGGAGGCCAGGGGAGCCATGGCTACACCTTC.

Regarding this clone: At one boundary the junction diverges from the germline segment, which might be a read error. This chain connects TRBV30 to TRBJ2-3, with D possibly being TRBD2 (5 bases). Germline loops: CDR1 GTSNPN, CDR2 SVGIG (reference sequence). The CDR3 has 16 residues. The DNA of the CDR3 is TGTGCCTGGAGTGCCCCCCGAACGGCTAGCAGAGATACGCAGTATTTT. Translation gives CAWSAPRTASRDTQYF.

This chain connects TRBV9 to TRBJ1-2; TRBD1 might be the D (6 bases). This CDR3 region has 13 residues. Germline CDR1 SGDLS, CDR2 YYNGEE. Trimming shortened V by 7 bases and J by 8 bases, and 18 bases separated the two germline ends. Written as DNA, the CDR3 is TGTGCCAGCGAGACTGGTGGGGGCCAGGGCTACACCTTC. Translating it yields CASETGGGQGYTF.

The chain joins TRBV6-1 to TRBJ1-4; TRBD1 is a possible D gene (5 bases). Between the trimmed V and J ends, which lost 7 bases and 4 bases, there was a span of 13 bases. This CDR3 region has 14 residues. Germline V lookup: CDR1 MNHNS, CDR2 SASEGT. This CDR3 reads CASTRGKYNEKLFF. DNA for the CDR3: TGTGCCAGCACCCGGGGGAAATATAATGAAAAACTGTTTTTT.

This clone was observed a handful of times. The chain has TRBV13 and TRBJ1-5; the D gene is possibly TRBD1 (5 bases). In germline, CDR1 is PRHDT, CDR2 FYEKMQ (reference sequence). Trimming took 0 bases from V and 1 from J, leaving 7 bases between them. The CDR3 sequence is 15 residues long. CDR3 bases: TGTGCCAGCAGCTTAGGGCGGGGGAGCAATCAGCCCCAGCATTTT. As protein: CASSLGRGSNQPQHF.

The chain is built from TRBV7-9 and TRBJ2-3; TRBD2 matches 8 bases. The CDR3 sequence is 17 residues long. Trimming removed 4 bases from V and 1 base from J; junction bases left unmatched: 10. The germline V gene encodes CDR1 SEHNR and CDR2 FQNEAQ (reference sequence). The CDR3 DNA sequence: TGTGCCAGCAGCTATGGGTTACGGCGGGGGGGCACAGATACGCAGTATTTT. Its protein is CASSYGLRRGGTDTQYF.

This clone is a singleton in its sample. This chain uses TRBV15 with TRBJ2-7, with TRBD1 matching 10 bases. V shed 1 base, J shed 5 bases, and the junction held 8 bases outside the gene matches. CDR3 size: 16 residues. The germline V gene encodes CDR1 LNHNV and CDR2 YYDKDF (reference sequence). CDR3 amino acids: CATSRALTGGNHEQYF. The CDR3, as DNA: TGTGCCACCAGCAGAGCCTTGACAGGGGGCAACCACGAGCAGTACTTC.